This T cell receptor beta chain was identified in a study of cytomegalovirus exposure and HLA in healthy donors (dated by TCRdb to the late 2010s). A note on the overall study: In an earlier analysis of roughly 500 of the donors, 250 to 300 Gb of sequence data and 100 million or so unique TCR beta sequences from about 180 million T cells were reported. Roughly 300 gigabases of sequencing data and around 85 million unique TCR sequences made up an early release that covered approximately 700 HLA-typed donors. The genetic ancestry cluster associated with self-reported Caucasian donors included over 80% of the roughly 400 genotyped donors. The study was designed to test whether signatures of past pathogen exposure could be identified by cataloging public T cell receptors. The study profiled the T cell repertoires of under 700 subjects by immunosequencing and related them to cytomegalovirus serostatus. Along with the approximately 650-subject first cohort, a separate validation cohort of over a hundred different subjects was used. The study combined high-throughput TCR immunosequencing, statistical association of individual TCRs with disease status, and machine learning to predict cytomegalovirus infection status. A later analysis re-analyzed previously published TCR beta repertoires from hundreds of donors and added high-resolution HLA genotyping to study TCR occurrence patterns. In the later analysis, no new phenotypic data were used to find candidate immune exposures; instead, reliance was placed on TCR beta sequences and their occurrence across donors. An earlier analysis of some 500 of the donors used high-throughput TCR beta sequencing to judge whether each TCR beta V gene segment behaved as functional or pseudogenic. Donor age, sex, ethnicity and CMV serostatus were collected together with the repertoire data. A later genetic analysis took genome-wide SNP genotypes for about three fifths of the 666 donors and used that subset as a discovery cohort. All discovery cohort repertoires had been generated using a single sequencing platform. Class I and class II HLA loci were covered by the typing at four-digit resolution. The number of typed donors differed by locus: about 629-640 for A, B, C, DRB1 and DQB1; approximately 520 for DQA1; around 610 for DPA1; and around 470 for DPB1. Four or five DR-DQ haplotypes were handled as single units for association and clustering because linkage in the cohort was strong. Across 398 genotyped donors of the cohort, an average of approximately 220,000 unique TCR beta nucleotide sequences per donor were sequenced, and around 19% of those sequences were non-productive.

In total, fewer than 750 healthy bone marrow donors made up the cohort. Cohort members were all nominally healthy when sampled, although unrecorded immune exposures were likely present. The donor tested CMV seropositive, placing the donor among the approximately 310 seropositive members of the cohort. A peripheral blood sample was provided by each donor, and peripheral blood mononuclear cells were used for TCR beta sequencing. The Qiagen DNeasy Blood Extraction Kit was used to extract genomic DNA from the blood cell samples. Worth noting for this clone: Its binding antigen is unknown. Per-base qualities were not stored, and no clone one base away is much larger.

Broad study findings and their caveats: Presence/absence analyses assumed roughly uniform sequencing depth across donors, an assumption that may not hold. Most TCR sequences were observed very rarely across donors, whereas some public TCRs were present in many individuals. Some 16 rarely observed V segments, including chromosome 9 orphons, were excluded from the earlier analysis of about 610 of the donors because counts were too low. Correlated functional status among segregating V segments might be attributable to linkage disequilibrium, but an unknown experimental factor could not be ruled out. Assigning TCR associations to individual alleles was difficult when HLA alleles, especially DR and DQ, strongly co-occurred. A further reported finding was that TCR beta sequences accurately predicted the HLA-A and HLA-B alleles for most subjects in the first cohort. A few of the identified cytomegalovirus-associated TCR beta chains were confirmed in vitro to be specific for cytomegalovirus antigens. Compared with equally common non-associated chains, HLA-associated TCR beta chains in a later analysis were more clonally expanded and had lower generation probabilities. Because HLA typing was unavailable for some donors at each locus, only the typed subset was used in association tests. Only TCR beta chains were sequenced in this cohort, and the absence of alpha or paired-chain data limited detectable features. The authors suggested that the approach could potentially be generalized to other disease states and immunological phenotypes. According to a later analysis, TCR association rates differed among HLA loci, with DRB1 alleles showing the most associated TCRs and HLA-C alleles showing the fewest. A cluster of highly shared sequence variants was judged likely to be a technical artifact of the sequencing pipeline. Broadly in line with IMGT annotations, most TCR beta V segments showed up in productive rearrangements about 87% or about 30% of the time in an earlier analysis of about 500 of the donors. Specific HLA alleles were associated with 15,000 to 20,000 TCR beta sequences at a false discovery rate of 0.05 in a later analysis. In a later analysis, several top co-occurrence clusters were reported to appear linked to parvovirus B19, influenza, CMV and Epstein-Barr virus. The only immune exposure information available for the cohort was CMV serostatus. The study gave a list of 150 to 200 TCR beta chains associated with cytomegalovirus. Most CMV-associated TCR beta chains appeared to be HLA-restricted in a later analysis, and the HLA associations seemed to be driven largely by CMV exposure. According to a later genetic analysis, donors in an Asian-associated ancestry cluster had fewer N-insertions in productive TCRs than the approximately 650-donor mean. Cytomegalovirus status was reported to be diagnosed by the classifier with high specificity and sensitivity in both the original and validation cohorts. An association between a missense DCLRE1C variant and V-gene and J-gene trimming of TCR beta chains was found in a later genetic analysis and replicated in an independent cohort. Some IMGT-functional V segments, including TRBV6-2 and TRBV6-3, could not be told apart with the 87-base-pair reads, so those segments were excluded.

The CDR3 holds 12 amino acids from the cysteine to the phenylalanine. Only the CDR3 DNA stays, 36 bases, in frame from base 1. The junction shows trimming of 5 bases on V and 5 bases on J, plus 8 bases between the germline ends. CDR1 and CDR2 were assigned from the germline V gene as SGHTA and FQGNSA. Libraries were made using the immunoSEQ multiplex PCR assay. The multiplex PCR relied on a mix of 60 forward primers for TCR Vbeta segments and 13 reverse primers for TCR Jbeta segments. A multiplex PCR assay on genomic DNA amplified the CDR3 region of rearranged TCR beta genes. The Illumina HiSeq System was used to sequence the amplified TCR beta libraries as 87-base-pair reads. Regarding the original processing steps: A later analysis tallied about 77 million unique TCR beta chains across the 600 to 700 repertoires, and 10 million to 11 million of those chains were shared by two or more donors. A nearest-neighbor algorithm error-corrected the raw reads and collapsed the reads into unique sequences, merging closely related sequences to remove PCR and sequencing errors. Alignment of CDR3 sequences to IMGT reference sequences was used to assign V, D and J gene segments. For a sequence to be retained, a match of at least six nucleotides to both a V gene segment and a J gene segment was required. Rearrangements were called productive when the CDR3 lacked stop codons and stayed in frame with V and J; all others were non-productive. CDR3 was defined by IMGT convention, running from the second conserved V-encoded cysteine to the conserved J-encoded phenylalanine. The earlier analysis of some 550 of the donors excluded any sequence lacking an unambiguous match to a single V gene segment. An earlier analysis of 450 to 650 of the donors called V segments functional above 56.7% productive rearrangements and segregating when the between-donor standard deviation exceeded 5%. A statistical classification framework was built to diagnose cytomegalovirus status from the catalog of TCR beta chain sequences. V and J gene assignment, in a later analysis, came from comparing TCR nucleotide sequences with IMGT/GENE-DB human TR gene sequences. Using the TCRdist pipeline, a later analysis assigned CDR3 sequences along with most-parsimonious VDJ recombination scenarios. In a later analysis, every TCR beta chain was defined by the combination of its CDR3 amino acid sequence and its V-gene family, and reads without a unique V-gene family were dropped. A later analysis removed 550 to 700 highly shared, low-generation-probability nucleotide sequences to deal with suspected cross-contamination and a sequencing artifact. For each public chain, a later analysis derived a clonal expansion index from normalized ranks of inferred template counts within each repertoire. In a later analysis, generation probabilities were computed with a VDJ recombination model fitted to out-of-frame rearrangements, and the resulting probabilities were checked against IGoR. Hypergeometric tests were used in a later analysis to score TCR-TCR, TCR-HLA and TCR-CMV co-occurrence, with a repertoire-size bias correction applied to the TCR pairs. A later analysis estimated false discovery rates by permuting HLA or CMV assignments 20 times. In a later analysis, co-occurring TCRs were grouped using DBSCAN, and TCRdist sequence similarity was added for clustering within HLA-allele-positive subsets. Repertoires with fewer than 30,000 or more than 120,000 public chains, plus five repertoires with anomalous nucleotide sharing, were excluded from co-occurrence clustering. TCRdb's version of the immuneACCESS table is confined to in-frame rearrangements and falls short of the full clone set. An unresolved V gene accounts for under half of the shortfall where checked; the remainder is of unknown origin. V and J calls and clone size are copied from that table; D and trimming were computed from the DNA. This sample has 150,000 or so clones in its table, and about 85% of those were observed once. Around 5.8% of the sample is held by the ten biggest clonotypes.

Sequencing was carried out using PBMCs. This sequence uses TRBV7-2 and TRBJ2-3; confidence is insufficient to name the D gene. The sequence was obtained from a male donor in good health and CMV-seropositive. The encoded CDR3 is CASSPRIDTQYF. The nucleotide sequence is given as TGTGCCAGCAGCCCGCGGATAGATACGCAGTATTTT.